The clone carrying this TCR beta chain has at least ten counts. This entry comes from a study of identical twins. TCRdb reanalysed the 5' RACE reads using MiXCR and keeps one entry per CDR3 protein. The sample consists of about 660,000 distinct CDR3 sequences, over 8.5% of them appearing once. CDR3 length: 17 amino acids. V was clipped by 2 bases and J by 0 bases, with 17 bases between them. The V gene's germline CDR1 is SEHNR and CDR2 FQNEAQ (reference sequence). The data were also submitted as part of a second study, on yellow fever vaccine responses in identical twins.

The sample taken for sequencing was PBMCs. The chain combines TRBV7-9 with TRBJ2-7, with D perhaps TRBD1 (5 bases). This receptor was taken from a young woman in good health. CDR3 coding DNA: TGTGCCAGCAGCTTATCGCTAGGGGATACACTCTCCTACGAGCAGTACTTC. This sequence encodes CASSLSLGDTLSYEQYF.